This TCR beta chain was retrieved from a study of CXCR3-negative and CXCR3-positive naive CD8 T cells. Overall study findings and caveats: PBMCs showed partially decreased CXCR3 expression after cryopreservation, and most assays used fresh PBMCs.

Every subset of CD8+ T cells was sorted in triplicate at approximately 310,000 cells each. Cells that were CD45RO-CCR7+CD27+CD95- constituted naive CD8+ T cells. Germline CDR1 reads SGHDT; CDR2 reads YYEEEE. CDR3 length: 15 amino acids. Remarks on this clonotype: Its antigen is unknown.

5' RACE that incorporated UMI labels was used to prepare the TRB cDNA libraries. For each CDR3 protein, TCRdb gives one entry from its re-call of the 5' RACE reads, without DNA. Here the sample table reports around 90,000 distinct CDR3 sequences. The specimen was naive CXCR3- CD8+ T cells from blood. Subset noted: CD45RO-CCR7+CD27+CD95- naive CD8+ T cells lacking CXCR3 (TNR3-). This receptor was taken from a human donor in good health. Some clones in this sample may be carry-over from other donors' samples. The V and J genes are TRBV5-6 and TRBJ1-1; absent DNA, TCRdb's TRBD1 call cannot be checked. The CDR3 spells CASSGAGTENTEAFF.